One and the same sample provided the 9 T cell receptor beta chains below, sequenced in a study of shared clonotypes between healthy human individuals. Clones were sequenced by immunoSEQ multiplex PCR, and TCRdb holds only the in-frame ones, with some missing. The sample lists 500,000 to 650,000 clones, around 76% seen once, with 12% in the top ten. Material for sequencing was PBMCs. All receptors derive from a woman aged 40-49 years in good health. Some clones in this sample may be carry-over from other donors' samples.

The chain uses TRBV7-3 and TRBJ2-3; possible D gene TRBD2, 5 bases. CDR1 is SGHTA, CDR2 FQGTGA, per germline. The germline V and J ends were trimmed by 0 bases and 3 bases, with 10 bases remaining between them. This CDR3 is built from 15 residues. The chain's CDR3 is CASSLTLSVTDTQYF. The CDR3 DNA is TGTGCCAGCAGCTTAACGCTTAGCGTAACAGATACGCAGTATTTT.

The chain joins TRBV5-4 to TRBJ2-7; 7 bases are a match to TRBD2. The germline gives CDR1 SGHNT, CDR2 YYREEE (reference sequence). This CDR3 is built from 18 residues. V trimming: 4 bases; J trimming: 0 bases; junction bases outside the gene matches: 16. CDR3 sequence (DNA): TGTGCCAGCAGCCACCACGACTATATAGCGGGCAGCTCCTACGAGCAGTACTTC. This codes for CASSHHDYIAGSSYEQYF.

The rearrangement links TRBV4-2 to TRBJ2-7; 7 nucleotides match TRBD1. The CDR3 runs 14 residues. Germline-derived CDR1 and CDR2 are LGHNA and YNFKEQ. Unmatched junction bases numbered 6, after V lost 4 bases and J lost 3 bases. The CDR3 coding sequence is TGTGCCAGCAGCCCGAAGGGACAGCGCTACGAGCAGTACTTC. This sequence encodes CASSPKGQRYEQYF.

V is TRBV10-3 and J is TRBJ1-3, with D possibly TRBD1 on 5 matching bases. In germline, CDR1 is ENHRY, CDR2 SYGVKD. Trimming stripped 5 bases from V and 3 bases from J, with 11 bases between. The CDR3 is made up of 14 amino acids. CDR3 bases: TGTGCCATCAGTATCCGGGGCGATGGAAACACCATATATTTT. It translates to CAISIRGDGNTIYF.

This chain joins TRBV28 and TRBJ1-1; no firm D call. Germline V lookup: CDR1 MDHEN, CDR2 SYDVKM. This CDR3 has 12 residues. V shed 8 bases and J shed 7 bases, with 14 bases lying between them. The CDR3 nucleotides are TGTGCCAGCGGCCGGGCCCCTGATGAAGCTTTCTTT. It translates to CASGRAPDEAFF. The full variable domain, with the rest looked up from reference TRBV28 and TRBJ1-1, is DVKVTQSSRYLVKRTGEKVFLECVQDMDHENMFWYRQDPGLGLRLIYFSYDVKMKEKGDIPEGYSVSREKKERFSLILESASTNQTSMYLCASGRAPDEAFFGQGTRLTVV.

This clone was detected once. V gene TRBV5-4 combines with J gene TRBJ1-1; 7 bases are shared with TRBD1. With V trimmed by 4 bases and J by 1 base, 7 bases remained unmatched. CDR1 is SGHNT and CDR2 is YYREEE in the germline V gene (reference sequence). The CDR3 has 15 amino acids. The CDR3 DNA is TGTGCCAGCAGCCCGCGGGACAGCGCGAACACTGAAGCTTTCTTT. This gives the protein CASSPRDSANTEAFF.

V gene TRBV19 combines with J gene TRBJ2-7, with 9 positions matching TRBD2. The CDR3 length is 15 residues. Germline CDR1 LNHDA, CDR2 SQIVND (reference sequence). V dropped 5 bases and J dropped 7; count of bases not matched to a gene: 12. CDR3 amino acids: CASSVGTSSAGEQYF. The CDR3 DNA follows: TGTGCCAGTAGTGTCGGGACTAGCAGCGCGGGAGAGCAGTACTTC. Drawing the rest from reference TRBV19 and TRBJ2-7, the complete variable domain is DGGITQSPKYLFRKEGQNVTLSCEQNLNHDAMYWYRQDPGQGLRLIYYSQIVNDFQKGDIAEGYSVSREKKESFPLTVTSAQKNPTAFYLCASSVGTSSAGEQYFGPGTRLTVT.

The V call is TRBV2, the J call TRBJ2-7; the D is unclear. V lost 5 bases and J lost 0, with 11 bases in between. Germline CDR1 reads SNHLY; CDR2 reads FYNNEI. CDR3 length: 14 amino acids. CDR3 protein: CASSNRGSSYEQYF. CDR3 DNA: TGTGCCAGCAGTAACCGCGGCAGCTCCTACGAGCAGTACTTC.

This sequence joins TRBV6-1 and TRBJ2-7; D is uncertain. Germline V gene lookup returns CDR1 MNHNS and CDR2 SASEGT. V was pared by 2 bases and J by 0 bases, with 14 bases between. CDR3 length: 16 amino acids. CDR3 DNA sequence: TGTGCCAGCAGTGAATCTTGGTGGGCGTCCTCCTACGAGCAGTACTTC. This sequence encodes CASSESWWASSYEQYF.